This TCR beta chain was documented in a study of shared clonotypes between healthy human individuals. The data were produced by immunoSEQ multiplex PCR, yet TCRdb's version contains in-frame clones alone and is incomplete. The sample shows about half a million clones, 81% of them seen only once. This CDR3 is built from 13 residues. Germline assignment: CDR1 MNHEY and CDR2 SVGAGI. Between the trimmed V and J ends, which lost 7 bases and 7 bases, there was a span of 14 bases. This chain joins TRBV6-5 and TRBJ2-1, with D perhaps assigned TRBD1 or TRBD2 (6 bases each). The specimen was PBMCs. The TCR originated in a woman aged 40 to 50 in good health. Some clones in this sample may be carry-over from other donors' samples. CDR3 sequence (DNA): TGTGCCAGCACCACCCGGGGGCAGAATGAGCAGTTCTTC. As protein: CASTTRGQNEQFF.